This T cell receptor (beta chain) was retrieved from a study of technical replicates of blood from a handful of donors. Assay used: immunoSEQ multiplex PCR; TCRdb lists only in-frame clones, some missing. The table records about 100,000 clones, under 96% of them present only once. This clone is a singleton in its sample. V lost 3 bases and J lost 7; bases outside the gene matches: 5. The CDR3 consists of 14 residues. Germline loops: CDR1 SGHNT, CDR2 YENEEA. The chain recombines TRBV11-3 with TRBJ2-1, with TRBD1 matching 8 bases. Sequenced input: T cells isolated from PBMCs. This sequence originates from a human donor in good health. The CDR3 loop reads CASSLWTGYNEQFF. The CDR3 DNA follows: TGTGCCAGCAGCTTGTGGACAGGGTATAATGAGCAGTTCTTC.